This T cell receptor (beta chain) was found in a study of identical twins (dated by TCRdb to between 2015 and 2016). With regard to the full study: To test whether fetal clonotypes persist, the study used deep sequencing on TCR alpha and beta repertoires from monozygotic twins, unrelated adults of various ages, and cord blood. To rule out contamination, replicate twin experiments were performed at different times with different library preparation protocols.

Only healthy Caucasian donors were included. The twin cohort comprised three pairs of female monozygotic twins, all aged about 18 to 29 years. RNA for TCR libraries was isolated from peripheral blood mononuclear cells. Comments on this clonotype: No cognate antigen has been identified for it. No base-level quality is on record; no much larger clone is a single base apart.

Paper-wide results and their limitations: Because the same donors could not be followed over many years, the conclusions relied on cross-sectional statistical analysis. In monozygotic twins, recombination models systematically underestimated out-of-frame TCR alpha sharing, but the models matched the sharing seen between unrelated individuals. Compared with coincidental sharing between unrelated individuals, out-of-frame TCR alpha sequences shared between twins showed an excess of sequences with low generation probability. Fewer insertions were carried by abundant cord blood beta clonotypes, a similar but weaker trend appeared in young adult naive repertoires, and no such trend appeared in memory repertoires. Zero-insertion analyses could be partly confounded by invariant T cells such as MAIT and iNKT, although diverse VJ usage argued against such confounding for most clonotypes. In beta out-of-frame sequences, excess twin sharing was weaker, because having fewer shared sequences lowered the signal-to-noise ratio.

Library construction relied on 5' RACE. Instrument used: Illumina HiSeq 2000. A universal primer binding site was introduced by template switching, and a unique molecular identifier was present in the final cDNA, enabling accurate counting of TCR cDNA molecules. Specific primers in the conserved constant-segment region were used to synthesize first-strand cDNA for TCR alpha and beta chains. To control for contamination, every cDNA library was double barcoded, receiving both a SMART-Mk sample barcode and Illumina barcodes. TruSeq adapter sequences, together with Illumina sample barcodes, were added in two successive PCR steps. The Illumina HiSeq platform was used with custom primers to sequence TCR alpha and beta cDNA libraries. The authors' analysis ran thus. Unique molecular identifiers were extracted from raw reads with MiGEC, and CDR3 positions were determined with MiXCR. For each individual, recombination models were inferred using an EM algorithm with the repgenHMM and IGoR tools. Shared clonotypes were analyzed with the tcR package in R, and sharing was normalized by the product of cloneset sizes. To study raw recombination without the effects of thymic and clonal selection, out-of-frame nonproductive sequences were analyzed. TCRdb itself trimmed the public reads at Q25 with fastp, ran MiXCR and retained productive beta chains. Every CDR3 protein is listed once, alongside the most common genes and DNA of its rows. These V and J calls rely on TCRdb rather than the paper's analysis. The sample records approximately 890,000 distinct CDR3 sequences, 12% of which are singletons. Around 1.6% of the sample rests with the top ten.

From cysteine to phenylalanine, the CDR3 is 13 amino acids long. Only CDR3 DNA is held: 39 bases, read in frame from base 1. CDR1 SNHLY and CDR2 FYNNEI are derived from the germline V gene. Trimming costs V 6 bases and J 4 bases, and their ends lie 10 bases apart. In addition, the sample was reused for a study of yellow fever vaccine responses in identical twins. The second paper states: The authors reported that the T cell response to vaccination in identical twins appeared partly convergent and partly personalized. In identical twins, the study followed T cell clones that responded to the vaccine with precision.

This clonotype was obtained from a woman younger than 35 in good health. Here the chain combines TRBV2 and TRBJ1-3, with no D gene named confidently. Source material: PBMCs. The sequenced DNA: TGTGCCAGCAGGGGGTCGGAAGGAAACACCATATATTTT. It encodes CASRGSEGNTIYF.